The TCR beta chain under discussion was sequenced for a study of beta chain features in type 1 diabetes. Overall study: Across the samples, about 100 million sorted cells were examined in total. Broader study findings: Sampled from patients, naive, central memory and Treg TCRB repertoires appeared more similar than those sampled from healthy donors.

This CDR3 has 14 residues. The trim removed 6 bases at V and 6 bases at J, leaving 6 bases unmatched. Germline values: CDR1 MNHEY, CDR2 SVGAGI. As concerns this clone: Its antigen is unknown.

The investigators reverse transcribed all of the isolated RNA, so they sequenced expressed TCRB transcripts. TCRdb's table, derived via immunoSEQ multiplex PCR, lists solely in-frame clones and lacks some. The sample includes around 430,000 clones, approximately 31% of them seen just once. Sequencing was done on a sample of naive CD4+ T cells from blood. The sequence derives from a man younger than 35 in good health. V gene TRBV6-5 combines with J gene TRBJ2-7, with 12 bases aligning to TRBD2. CDR3 sequence (DNA): TGTGCCAGCAGACCTCTAGCGGGAGGGGTCGAGCAGTACTTC. This translates into CASRPLAGGVEQYF.